This TCR beta chain emerged from a study of persistence of HIV-infected CD4 T cells. The wider study: Blood samples, up to roughly 200 mL, came from multiple time points, except a couple of leukapheresis donors sampled once.

Concerning this clone itself: Its specificity is unknown.

The CDR3 length is 14 residues. Per germline, CDR1 SGHRS and CDR2 YFSETQ. V was cut by 0 bases and J by 1 base, with 7 bases left in between. The libraries were made with immunoSEQ version 4 in survey mode. The data were produced by immunoSEQ multiplex PCR, yet TCRdb's version contains in-frame clones alone and is incomplete. The sample yields tens of thousands of clones, about 84% seen once. The stimulus was an HIV-1 Gag 15-mer peptide pool, roughly 1 ug/peptide/mL. Sorted nonresponding memory CD4+ T cells were CD40L-negative, CD69-negative, CD45RO-high. The origin of this receptor is an adult man with HIV who was CMV-seropositive. The V gene is TRBV5-1, the J gene TRBJ2-5; D call uncertain. The sequenced sample was CD4+ T cells sorted from PBMCs after approximately 18-hour stimulation, obtained from a patient who received antiretroviral therapy. In DNA, the CDR3 is TGCGCCAGCAGCTTGGTACTTCCCCAAGAGACCCAGTACTTC. Protein product: CASSLVLPQETQYF.